Ten or more counts support the clone carrying this TCR beta chain. Antigen: not known. This sample is drawn from a study of CD8 T cells in ankylosing spondylitis. TCRdb re-analysed the 5' RACE reads in MiXCR, keeping a single row per CDR3 protein. The data contain under 300,000 distinct CDR3 sequences, about 10% of them seen just once; the ten biggest clones take up less than 7.5%. Study-wide results and limits: Typical of ankylosing spondylitis blood, it appeared, was a TCR beta motif of about eight highly homologous variants. Within matched ankylosing spondylitis synovial fluid, disease-linked clones were reportedly significantly enriched. The authors found the disease-linked clones to be CD8+ and relatively rare in peripheral blood.

Germline loops: CDR1 SQVTM, CDR2 ANQGSEA. There are 13 residues in the CDR3. V was shortened by 4 bases and J by 7 bases, with 14 bases between the two germline ends. This receptor was taken from a male donor with ankylosing spondylitis or in good health (not recorded which). The sequenced sample was blood, either unsorted or a sorted T cell fraction (not recorded which). V is TRBV29-1 and J is TRBJ2-4, with TRBD1 as a possible D gene (5 bases). The CDR3 reads CSVGQGQWNIQYF. DNA of the CDR3: TGCAGCGTTGGGCAGGGTCAGTGGAACATTCAGTACTTC.